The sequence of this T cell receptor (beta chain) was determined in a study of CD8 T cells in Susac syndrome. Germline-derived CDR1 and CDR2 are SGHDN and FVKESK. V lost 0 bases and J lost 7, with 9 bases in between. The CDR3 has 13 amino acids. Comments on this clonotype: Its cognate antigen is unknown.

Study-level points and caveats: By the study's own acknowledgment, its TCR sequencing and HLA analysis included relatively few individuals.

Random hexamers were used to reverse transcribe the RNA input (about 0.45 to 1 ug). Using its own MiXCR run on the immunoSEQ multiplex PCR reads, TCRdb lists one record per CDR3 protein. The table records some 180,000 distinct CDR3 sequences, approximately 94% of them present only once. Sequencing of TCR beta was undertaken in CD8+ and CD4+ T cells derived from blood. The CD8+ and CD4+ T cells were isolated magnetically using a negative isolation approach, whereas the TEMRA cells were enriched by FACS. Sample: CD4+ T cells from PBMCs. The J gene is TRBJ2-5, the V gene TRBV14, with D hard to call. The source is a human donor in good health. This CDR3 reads CASSQDRRGTQYF. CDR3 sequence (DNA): TGTGCCAGCAGCCAAGATCGGCGAGGGACCCAGTACTTC.